The clone carrying this T cell receptor (beta chain) occurred many times. The antigen remains unidentified. The data belong to a study of read filtering for tumor transcriptome and immune sequencing. Turning to the study itself: Transcriptome libraries were built from DNase-treated RNA. Study results and caveats: RNA-seq captured clonotypes less deeply and reliably than IR-seq.

Sampling of bone marrow took place during active disease in every patient. The library was built from about 400 ng RNA with molecular barcoded adaptors for alpha/delta and beta/gamma chains. TCRdb re-called the reads through MiXCR, storing one row per CDR3 protein. Of 40,000 or so distinct CDR3 sequences in the sample, around 13% were seen once. The specimen was a population of CD138-negative cells sorted from bone marrow. This clonotype originated in a donor at least 40 years old with multiple myeloma.

The CDR3 loop is CASSRRDRGTEAFF. For the CDR3, the DNA is TGTGCCAGCAGCCGGAGGGACAGGGGCACTGAAGCTTTCTTT. The chain combines TRBV6-5 with TRBJ1-1, with 10 bases aligning to TRBD1. This CDR3 contains 14 residues. Germline V gives CDR1 MNHEY, CDR2 SVGAGI. The trim removed 6 bases at V and 4 bases at J, leaving 5 bases unmatched.